This is a list of T cell receptor beta chains from one sample in a study of PD-1 blockade in classical Hodgkin lymphoma. Assay used: immunoSEQ multiplex PCR; TCRdb lists only in-frame clones, some missing. Here the sample spans tens of thousands of clones, approximately 77% being singletons. The source was peripheral blood mononuclear cells (PBMCs), collected before the fourth cycle of nivolumab. These receptors came from a human donor with classical Hodgkin lymphoma. CDR3s include the opening cysteine and the closing phenylalanine or tryptophan. The order of the fields is D gene, J gene, clone size, V gene, CDR3 DNA, CDR3 protein. A D gene is named only where the DNA matches it firmly. Expanded clones are given a class, and other clones once, few, many or no size at all.

NA,TRBJ2-7,NA,TRBV30,TGTGCCTGGAGTGGGCTGGGGGGCGAGCAGTACTTC,CAWSGLGGEQYF
NA,TRBJ1-5,NA,TRBV19,TGTGCCAGCAACAAGCGCGCGGGTCAGCCCCAGCATTTT,CASNKRAGQPQHF
TRBD2,TRBJ2-3,NA,TRBV9,TGTGCCAGCAGCGTAGAAGGACTAGCGGGGAGGATAGATACGCAGTATTTT,CASSVEGLAGRIDTQYF
NA,TRBJ1-5,NA,TRBV28,TGTGCCAGCAGTTTAACCCGAAGCGCCCCCCCCGGGAATCAGCCCCAGCATTTT,CASSLTRSAPPGNQPQHF
NA,TRBJ1-1,NA,TRBV6-5,TGTGCCAGCAGTTACTCACAAAACACTGAAGCTTTCTTT,CASSYSQNTEAFF
NA,TRBJ1-5,once,TRBV7-9,TGTGCCAGCAGCTTTGTGTCTACCAGGGAAGGTCAGCCCCAGCATTTT,CASSFVSTREGQPQHF
NA,TRBJ2-7,NA,TRBV27,TGTGCCAGCAGTCCCGCCTACGAGCAGTACTTC,CASSPAYEQYF
NA,TRBJ2-7,NA,TRBV20-1,TGCAGTGCTTTACAGGGCTACGAGCAGTACTTC,CSALQGYEQYF
NA,TRBJ2-1,once,TRBV19,TGTGCCAGTAGGGAACGGGCGGGCACTCCCAATGAGCAGTTCTTC,CASRERAGTPNEQFF
NA,TRBJ1-2,NA,TRBV11-2,TGTGCCAGCAGTTTTCAGGGGATTGGGTCTGAGGGCTACACCTTC,CASSFQGIGSEGYTF
NA,TRBJ1-3,NA,TRBV5-8,TGTGCCAGCAGCCTTGGACAATCCTCTGGAAACACCATATATTTT,CASSLGQSSGNTIYF
TRBD2,TRBJ2-2,NA,TRBV30,TGTGCCTGGAGTGTACGGTGGGCGGGAGGTTCCACCGGGGAGCTGTTTTTT,CAWSVRWAGGSTGELFF
NA,TRBJ2-5,once,TRBV5-1,TGCGCCAGCAGCCCGTTGGTCGTGGCGGGAAGGGAGACCCAGTACTTC,CASSPLVVAGRETQYF
TRBD1,TRBJ1-4,NA,TRBV19,TGTGCCAGTACCTATGGGACAGGGGTAGGGGAAAAACTGTTTTTT,CASTYGTGVGEKLFF
NA,TRBJ1-3,NA,TRBV9,TGTGCCAGCAGCGTAGATCCCGGGATTGGAAACACCATATATTTT,CASSVDPGIGNTIYF
NA,TRBJ1-2,NA,TRBV19,TGTGCCAGTAGTATAGGTACCGACTATGGCTACACCTTC,CASSIGTDYGYTF